This is a list of T cell receptor beta chains from one sample in a study of shared clonotypes between healthy human individuals. Assay used: immunoSEQ multiplex PCR; TCRdb lists only in-frame clones, some missing. The sample includes 1,400,000 or so clones, 98% of them seen just once. Input material: naive CD4+ T cells sorted from blood. The receptors come from a man aged 30 to 39 in good health. Both conserved end residues are part of each CDR3. The order of the fields is D gene, CDR3 length, clone size, J gene, V gene, CDR3 DNA, CDR3 protein. The D gene is left open where the match is weak. Size is omitted from some rows. Given values are once, few, many or a class for expanded clones.

>.|18|.|TRBJ1-2|TRBV5-1
TGCGCCAGCAGCTTGGCCTCGGGGCTAACTACCCTCTCGCGTGGCTACACCTTC
CASSLASGLTTLSRGYTF
>.|13|.|TRBJ2-1|TRBV11-2
TGTGCCAGCAGCTTTGCCGGGGTCAATGAGCAGTTCTTC
CASSFAGVNEQFF
>.|14|.|TRBJ1-2|TRBV28
TGTGCCAGCAGTATGACAGGATACCTCTATGGCTACACCTTC
CASSMTGYLYGYTF
>.|14|.|TRBJ1-2|TRBV1
TGCACCAGCAGCCAGGCCTTATTAACGAGGGGCTACACCTTC
CTSSQALLTRGYTF
>.|13|.|TRBJ2-7|TRBV10-2
TGCGCCAGCAGCACCAGGGGCACCTACGAGCAGTACTTC
CASSTRGTYEQYF
>.|13|.|TRBJ2-2|TRBV29-1
TGCAGCGGTCGGCGAGTTACGGGCGGGGAGCTGTTTTTT
CSGRRVTGGELFF
>.|15|.|TRBJ1-3|TRBV4-1
TGCGCCAGCAGCCAAGTAGGGACGGGAGGAAACACCATATATTTT
CASSQVGTGGNTIYF
>.|15|.|TRBJ1-2|TRBV18
TGTGCCAGCTCATCTTACAACGAGGGCCTCGGCGGCTACACCTTC
CASSSYNEGLGGYTF
>TRBD2|17|.|TRBJ2-1|TRBV11-2
TGTGCCAGCAGCTACCCCCGAGGGGGACTAGCGGGGAATGAGCAGTTCTTC
CASSYPRGGLAGNEQFF
>.|14|.|TRBJ1-1|TRBV10-3
TGTGCCATGGGGCGAAATCAGGGGATCTTTGAAGCTTTCTTT
CAMGRNQGIFEAFF
>.|16|.|TRBJ2-2|TRBV27
TGTGCCAGCAAGTCTCAACGGGAGCGGCATACCGGGGAGCTGTTTTTT
CASKSQRERHTGELFF
>TRBD2|14|once|TRBJ2-7|TRBV25-1
TGTGCCAGCAGTGGGGGGGGACGTCTAGGTGAGCAGTACTTC
CASSGGGRLGEQYF
>.|14|.|TRBJ2-1|TRBV9
TGTGCCAGCAGCGTAGCTTCGGGAAACAATGAGCAGTTCTTC
CASSVASGNNEQFF
>TRBD2|15|.|TRBJ2-1|TRBV7-9
TGTGCCAGCAGCCCCACTAGCGGGAGGGCCGGAGAGCAGTTCTTC
CASSPTSGRAGEQFF
>.|14|.|TRBJ1-2|TRBV18
TGTGCCAGCTCACCACCAGGAAGAAACTATGGCTACACCTTC
CASSPPGRNYGYTF
>TRBD2|15|.|TRBJ2-7|TRBV18
TGTGCCAGCTCTCCCGGACTAGCGGAGTCCTACGAGCAGTACTTC
CASSPGLAESYEQYF
>TRBD2|14|once|TRBJ2-7|TRBV2
TGTGCCAGCATTAGACTAGCGGAAACCTACGAGCAGTACTTC
CASIRLAETYEQYF
>.|14|.|TRBJ2-5|TRBV18
TGTGCCAGCTCCGATAGGAGGTCGGTAGAGACCCAGTACTTC
CASSDRRSVETQYF
>.|11|once|TRBJ2-7|TRBV19
TGTGCCGCAGGGGGGTTTTACGAGCAGTACTTC
CAAGGFYEQYF
>.|12|once|TRBJ2-3|TRBV9
TGTGCCAGCAGCGTAGCCCGAGATACGCAGTATTTT
CASSVARDTQYF
>.|13|.|TRBJ2-3|TRBV6-5
TGTGCCAGCAAAAGGAGCATAACTGATACGCAGTATTTT
CASKRSITDTQYF
>TRBD1|15|.|TRBJ2-7|TRBV5-1
TGCGCCAGCAGCCGGGATGACAGGGGAGACTACGAGCAGTACTTC
CASSRDDRGDYEQYF
>.|16|.|TRBJ2-2|TRBV18
TGTGCCAGCTCACCATACCCGGCCGGTGACACCGGGGAGCTGTTTTTT
CASSPYPAGDTGELFF
>TRBD2|15|.|TRBJ2-7|TRBV28
TGTGCCAGCAGCCAACGGATAGCGGGAGCGTACGAGCAGTACTTC
CASSQRIAGAYEQYF
>TRBD2|14|.|TRBJ2-1|TRBV5-1
TGCGCCAGCAGCTTTGTAGCGGGAGTGAATGAGCAGTTCTTC
CASSFVAGVNEQFF
>.|16|.|TRBJ2-2|TRBV15
TGTGCCACCAGCAGAGAGCCGGGACAAAACACCGGGGAGCTGTTTTTT
CATSREPGQNTGELFF
>.|12|.|TRBJ1-4|TRBV28
TGTGCCAGCACCCCCCGGGGAGAAAAACTGTTTTTT
CASTPRGEKLFF
>.|15|once|TRBJ2-1|TRBV5-4
TGTGCCAGCAGCTTGCAGGGAAGCTCCTACAATGAGCAGTTCTTC
CASSLQGSSYNEQFF
>.|15|.|TRBJ1-2|TRBV28
TGTGCCAGCAGTTCACCGACGACCCCCACGGCTGGCTACACCTTC
CASSSPTTPTAGYTF
>.|14|.|TRBJ2-7|TRBV19
TGTGCCAGTAGTATGCGGGGGCGCTCCTACGAGCAGTACTTC
CASSMRGRSYEQYF
>TRBD1|16|.|TRBJ1-3|TRBV6-6
TGTGCCAGCAGAGGGCCGGGACAGAGCTCTGGAAACACCATATATTTT
CASRGPGQSSGNTIYF
>.|16|.|TRBJ2-2|TRBV28
TGTGCCAGCAGTTTACTTACAGGGCCCTTTGGGGGGGAGCTGTTTTTT
CASSLLTGPFGGELFF
>.|14|.|TRBJ1-4|TRBV2
TGTGCCAGCAGGTCCGACCGAGGGGATGAAAAACTGTTTTTT
CASRSDRGDEKLFF
>.|15|once|TRBJ2-2|TRBV11-3
TGTGCCAGCAGCCAGGGAAGCCAGGGTGCCGGGGAGCTGTTTTTT
CASSQGSQGAGELFF
>TRBD1|14|.|TRBJ1-1|TRBV25-1
TGTGCCAGCAGTGATGCCCAGGGGGCCACTGAAGCTTTCTTT
CASSDAQGATEAFF
>TRBD1|15|.|TRBJ2-5|TRBV11-2
TGTGCCAGCAGCTCATGGACAGGGTCCCAAGAGACCCAGTACTTC
CASSSWTGSQETQYF
>TRBD2|15|.|TRBJ2-3|TRBV12-5
TGTGCTAGTGGTTTAGGGCGGGAGGTGTCCGATACGCAGTATTTT
CASGLGREVSDTQYF
>TRBD2|14|.|TRBJ2-1|TRBV5-1
TGCGCCAGCAGCTTTAGCGGGAGTGTCTATGAGCAGTTCTTC
CASSFSGSVYEQFF
>.|17|.|TRBJ2-6|TRBV7-3
TGTGCCAGCAGCTTAGGAGGGTCCCCATCTGGGGCCAACGTCCTGACTTTC
CASSLGGSPSGANVLTF
>TRBD1|17|.|TRBJ2-1|TRBV14
TGTGCCAGCAGCCAAGGAATTAGGACAGGGGGAAACAATGAGCAGTTCTTC
CASSQGIRTGGNNEQFF
>.|13|.|TRBJ1-4|TRBV4-1
TGCGCCAGCAGCCAAGGGGGATACGAAAAACTGTTTTTT
CASSQGGYEKLFF
>.|17|.|TRBJ1-2|TRBV27
TGTGCCAGCAGTTCTTCCCTCATGGACGGAGGGAACTATGGCTACACCTTC
CASSSSLMDGGNYGYTF
>TRBD2|13|.|TRBJ2-3|TRBV9
TGTGCCAGTAGCGGGCCCGGGGCAGATACGCAGTATTTT
CASSGPGADTQYF
>.|13|.|TRBJ1-4|TRBV10-2
TGCGCCAGCAGTGTTTCAGCGGGGTTTGAACTGTTTTTT
CASSVSAGFELFF
>.|15|.|TRBJ2-3|TRBV29-1
TGCAGCGGTGAGCGGGCCAAGACCCCCACAGATACGCAGTATTTT
CSGERAKTPTDTQYF